The source of this TCR beta chain is a study of shared clonotypes between healthy human individuals. About the study: Every donor yielded three CD4 naive, three CD4 memory, two CD8 naive and one CD8 memory plate.

Libraries were prepared by immunoSEQ multiplex PCR; TCRdb keeps only in-frame clonotypes and omits some of them. The table records hundreds of thousands of clones, around 73% of them present only once. In the case of this clone: Its antigen is undetermined.

Study outcomes and limitations: In contrast to clonotypes shared by all four donors, non-shared clonotypes had lower generation probabilities. Memory subsets had estimated richness that was generally smaller than that of naive subsets.

The specimen sequenced was memory CD4+ T cells sorted from blood. The sample's subset: CD45RA-negative fraction. The receptor was derived from a woman aged 25 to 39 in good health.

The CDR3, as DNA: TGCGCCAGCAGCTGGTCTAGCGGGGTCTACGAGCAGTACTTC. Translated: CASSWSSGVYEQYF. This chain connects TRBV5-1 to TRBJ2-7; TRBD2 matches at 9 bases. V was pared by 3 bases and J by 3 bases, with 4 bases of the junction left unmatched. From germline, CDR1 is SGHRS and CDR2 YFSETQ. The length of the CDR3 is 14 residues.